The 17 T cell receptor beta chains reported below all come from one sample, sequenced in a study of blood T cell repertoires in COVID-19. TCRdb keeps only in-frame clones here, not all; method: immunoSEQ multiplex PCR. This table holds over 100,000 clones, roughly 92% found once. Sequences were obtained from peripheral blood. Source of these receptors: a woman aged 45-65 years with COVID-19, enrolled during active disease.

The V and J genes are TRBV9 and TRBJ1-2; D gene uncertain. Germline loops: CDR1 SGDLS, CDR2 YYNGEE. The V end was cut by 3 bases, the J end by 2 bases, with 17 bases between. CDR3 length equals 16 residues. The CDR3 sequence is CASSASPAGANYGYTF. The CDR3 bases are TGTGCCAGCAGCGCCTCCCCAGCGGGCGCCAACTATGGCTACACCTTC.

V is TRBV24-1 and J is TRBJ1-2; D gene unclear. CDR3 length: 13 residues. Trimming took 5 bases from V and 6 from J, leaving 12 bases between them. CDR1 is KGHDR and CDR2 is SFDVKD in the germline V gene. DNA for the CDR3: TGTGCCACCAGTGCTGCCCGGGGTGATGGCTACACCTTC. It encodes CATSAARGDGYTF.

The rearrangement joins TRBV11-2 to TRBJ1-1; 8 positions match TRBD1. Germline-derived CDR1 and CDR2 are SGHAT and FQNNGV. The CDR3 totals 15 residues. With 2 bases clipped from V and 2 bases from J, the junction kept 4 bases outside the gene matches. As DNA, the CDR3 is TGTGCCAGCAGCTTACCCGACAGGGGAAACACTGAAGCTTTCTTT. This sequence encodes CASSLPDRGNTEAFF. The variable domain in full, completed from reference TRBV11-2 and TRBJ1-1, reads EAGVAQSPRYKIIEKRQSVAFWCNPISGHATLYWYQQILGQGPKLLIQFQNNGVVDDSQLPKDRFSAERLKGVDSTLKIQPAKLEDSAVYLCASSLPDRGNTEAFFGQGTRLTVV.

V is TRBV5-6 and J is TRBJ2-2, with 7 positions matching TRBD2. This CDR3 is built from 17 residues. Germline-derived CDR1 and CDR2 are SGHDT and YYEEEE. The ends lost 0 bases at V and 4 bases at J; junction bases unmatched: 9. The CDR3 is CASSLAGGWGATGELFF. DNA of the CDR3: TGTGCCAGCAGCTTGGCCGGGGGGTGGGGTGCCACCGGGGAGCTGTTTTTT. The variable domain in full, completed from reference TRBV5-6 and TRBJ2-2, reads DAGVTQSPTHLIKTRGQQVTLRCSPKSGHDTVSWYQQALGQGPQFIFQYYEEEERQRGNFPDRFSGHQFPNYSSELNVNALLLGDSALYLCASSLAGGWGATGELFFGEGSRLTVL.

This clone was picked up one time. The chain is built from TRBV6-2 or TRBV6-3 and TRBJ2-1, with 11 bases fitting TRBD2. Germline trimming cut 0 bases from V and 9 bases from J; bases unmatched to any gene: 7. The CDR3 sequence is 16 residues long. Germline V CDR1 and CDR2: MNHEY, SVGEGT. Written as DNA, the CDR3 is TGTGCCAGCAGTTACTCTTTAGCGGGGGGGCAGGGTGAGCAGTTCTTC. Its translation: CASSYSLAGGQGEQFF.

This clone appeared a single time. This CDR3 is CASSRVFIEDTQYF. The CDR3 DNA reads TGTGCCAGTTCCCGGGTATTTATTGAGGATACGCAGTATTTT. The V and J genes are TRBV19 and TRBJ2-3; D gene uncertain. Trimming removed 8 bases at V and 6 bases at J, with 18 bases between. There are 14 residues in the CDR3. Germline-derived CDR1 and CDR2 are LNHDA and SQIVND (reference sequence).

The V call is TRBV27, the J call TRBJ1-3; D is unclear. V lost 5 bases and J 1 base, leaving 12 bases between the germline ends. CDR1 MNHEY and CDR2 SMNVEV come from the germline V gene (reference sequence). There are 15 residues in the CDR3. The DNA of the CDR3 is TGTGCCAGCAGTACCTCGAGGTTGTCTGGAAACACCATATATTTT. This gives the protein CASSTSRLSGNTIYF.

The chain is built from TRBV3-1 (or the pseudogene TRBV3-2) and TRBJ1-4, with D maybe TRBD1 (5 bases). This CDR3 spans 14 amino acids. From germline, CDR1 is LGHDT and CDR2 YNNKEL (reference sequence). V was cut by 1 base and J by 10 bases, with 13 bases left in between. Here the CDR3 DNA reads TGTGCCAGCAGCCAAGCAAGGGGAGGAGGAAAACTGTTTTTT. It codes for CASSQARGGGKLFF.

This sequence joins TRBV2 and TRBJ2-6; D unclear. Germline CDR1 SNHLY, CDR2 FYNNEI. Trimming removed 0 bases at V and 6 bases at J, with 12 bases between. This CDR3 has 16 residues. The CDR3 coding sequence is TGTGCCAGCAGTGAAGCCCTCCCGTTTGTGGCCAACGTCCTGACTTTC. As protein: CASSEALPFVANVLTF.

The chain carries TRBV5-8 and TRBJ2-3, with unresolved D. Germline lookup yields CDR1 SGHTS and CDR2 YDEGEE. V was clipped by 0 bases and J by 5 bases, with 19 bases between them. The CDR3 runs to 17 residues. The CDR3, as DNA: TGTGCCAGCAGCTTGGGACCGGCGACCGATCCGGGAGATACGCAGTATTTT. Translated, it gives CASSLGPATDPGDTQYF.

This chain uses TRBV2 with TRBJ1-1; D might be TRBD1 (6 bases). Deletions cut 5 bases from V and 11 bases from J, with 15 bases between. Looked up from germline, CDR1 is SNHLY and CDR2 is FYNNEI. The CDR3 consists of 12 residues. The CDR3 here is CASSFLQGGAFF. CDR3 sequence (DNA): TGTGCCAGCAGTTTTTTACAGGGCGGCGCTTTCTTT.

J is TRBJ2-2 and V is TRBV19; TRBD2 matches 7 bases. The CDR3 is made up of 14 amino acids. In germline, CDR1 is LNHDA, CDR2 SQIVND (reference sequence). J was trimmed by 3 bases and V by 7 bases; bases with no gene match: 5. CDR3 region: CASTKSGDTGELFF. In nucleotides, the CDR3 is TGTGCCAGTACCAAAAGCGGGGACACCGGGGAGCTGTTTTTT. The full variable domain, rest sourced from reference TRBV19 and TRBJ2-2, is DGGITQSPKYLFRKEGQNVTLSCEQNLNHDAMYWYRQDPGQGLRLIYYSQIVNDFQKGDIAEGYSVSREKKESFPLTVTSAQKNPTAFYLCASTKSGDTGELFFGEGSRLTVL.

V gene TRBV30 combines with J gene TRBJ1-6; no clear D. There are 15 residues in the CDR3. V was pared by 2 bases and J by 10 bases, with 18 bases between. Per germline, CDR1 GTSNPN and CDR2 SVGIG (reference sequence). CDR3 in amino acids: CAWSQQEGAISPLHF. DNA of the CDR3: TGTGCCTGGAGTCAACAAGAGGGAGCAATCTCACCCCTCCACTTT.

The genes are TRBV3-1 (or the pseudogene TRBV3-2) and TRBJ2-5, with D possibly matching TRBD2 (7 bases). The germline V and J ends were trimmed by 1 base and 7 bases, with 13 bases remaining between them. Germline assignment: CDR1 LGHDT and CDR2 YNNKEL (reference sequence). This CDR3 comprises 14 residues. The CDR3 is CASSQVRGRLTQYF. The CDR3 DNA reads as TGTGCCAGCAGCCAAGTGCGGGGGCGTTTGACCCAGTACTTC.

The rearrangement joins TRBV27 to TRBJ1-1; the match to TRBD1 covers 7 bases. This CDR3 contains 13 residues. Trimming removed 2 bases from V and 5 bases from J; junction bases left unmatched: 2. Germline V gene lookup returns CDR1 MNHEY and CDR2 SMNVEV (reference sequence). CDR3 in amino acids: CASSLGRGTEAFF. CDR3 bases: TGTGCCAGCAGTTTAGGCAGGGGGACTGAAGCTTTCTTT.

The chain joins TRBV19 to TRBJ1-2; 7 bases fit TRBD1. The CDR3 runs 14 residues. Germline V gene lookup returns CDR1 LNHDA and CDR2 SQIVND (reference sequence). J was trimmed by 2 bases and V by 7 bases; bases with no gene match: 7. CDR3 sequence: CASNQGVRNYGYTF. The CDR3 nucleotides read TGTGCCAGTAATCAGGGGGTCAGGAACTATGGCTACACCTTC. Using reference TRBV19 and TRBJ1-2 for the parts outside the CDR3, the full variable domain is DGGITQSPKYLFRKEGQNVTLSCEQNLNHDAMYWYRQDPGQGLRLIYYSQIVNDFQKGDIAEGYSVSREKKESFPLTVTSAQKNPTAFYLCASNQGVRNYGYTFGSGTRLTVV.

In its sample, this clone was seen a few times. The chain employs TRBV7-2 and TRBJ1-2, with D hard to call. Germline V gives CDR1 SGHTA, CDR2 FQGNSA. Trimming cost V 1 base and J 1 base, with 10 bases left between them. CDR3 length: 15 amino acids. CDR3 sequence: CASSLGPLRNYGYTF. In DNA, the CDR3 is TGTGCCAGCAGCTTAGGGCCCCTCCGTAACTATGGCTACACCTTC.